This T cell receptor beta chain was documented in a study of shared clonotypes between healthy human individuals. On this clone: Its target is unknown.

The germline V gene encodes CDR1 MNHEY and CDR2 SMNVEV (reference sequence). J lost 6 bases, V lost 5 bases, and 7 bases had no gene match. The CDR3 is 15 amino acids. The protocol was immunoSEQ multiplex PCR, while the TCRdb copy is restricted to in-frame clones and leaves out a portion. Here the sample spans over 2 million clones, roughly 95% being singletons. Broader study findings: When compared with the clonotypes that were shared by all four sorted-subset donors, the non-shared clonotypes turned out to have lower generation probabilities. With a handful of donors compared, around 4.7% of naive CD4 clonotypes were shared.

The origin of this receptor is a man younger than 30 in good health. The sequenced sample was naive CD4+ T cells sorted from blood. The subset is: CD45RA+ positively selected. J is TRBJ1-6 and V is TRBV27; TRBD1 aligns across 7 bases. CDR3 region: CASSPPTGRNSPLHF. The CDR3 DNA reads as TGTGCCAGCAGTCCACCGACAGGGCGTAATTCACCCCTCCACTTT.